This T cell receptor (beta chain) was profiled in a study of vaccination and CD4 T cells after COVID-19. Overall study: Overlapping spike peptides of SARS-CoV-2, HCoV-NL63, HCoV-OC43 and HCoV-229E stimulated the cells. Study outcomes and limitations: Looking at convalescent patients, 304 of their 307 vaccine-specific clones were spike mono-reactive.

Trimming shortened V by 5 bases and J by 5 bases, and 18 bases separated the two germline ends. The CDR3 is 14 amino acids. Germline loops: CDR1 GTSNPN, CDR2 SVGIG (reference sequence). Oncomine TCR Beta short-read sequencing was applied to DNA from cultured CD4+ T cells. The template was genomic DNA from cultured CD4+ T cells. A single record per CDR3 protein comes from TCRdb applying MiXCR to the PCR reads. The data show over 14,000 distinct CDR3 sequences, about 30% seen once. In regard to this clonotype: The antigen remains unidentified.

The sample's treatment: roughly 10-day PBMC culture with coronavirus spike peptide pools or control peptides (ViraFEST assay). Under the ViraFEST approach, antigen-specific T cells were expanded with peptide pools and TCRs subsequently sequenced. The TCR comes from a human donor who had recovered from COVID-19. The chain joins TRBV30 to TRBJ1-1; D is unresolved. Sequenced material: CD4+ T cells from blood, cultured in vitro, taken after SARS-CoV-2 vaccination. Written as DNA, the CDR3 is TGTGCCTGGGTAGACTCCTGGGAAGGGACTGAAGCTTTCTTT. Translating gives CAWVDSWEGTEAFF.